This T cell receptor beta chain was identified in a study of T cell responses to AZD1222 COVID-19 vaccine. In the case of this clone: Its cognate antigen is unknown.

This CDR3 has 13 amino acids. Germline CDR1 and CDR2: SNHLY and FYNNEI. V lost 8 bases, J lost 2 bases, and 5 bases stayed unmatched. The data were produced by immunoSEQ multiplex PCR, yet TCRdb's version contains in-frame clones alone and is incomplete. The table has around 100,000 clones, about 87% seen once. Overall study results and limits: Spike-wide coverage was observed for vaccine-associated CD4 TCRs, with dominant responses at 160-218 and 743-854.

The sequences come from peripheral blood, collected on day 0 of AZD1222 vaccination. The chain links TRBV2 to TRBJ2-7; 8 positions agree with TRBD1. This receptor was identified in an adult in good health. CDR3 sequence reads: CASLDRGAYEQYF. As DNA, the CDR3 is TGTGCCAGCCTCGACAGGGGCGCCTACGAGCAGTACTTC.